What follows are 27 T cell receptor beta chains derived from one specimen sequenced in a study of T cells in localized non-small cell lung cancer. Measured with immunoSEQ multiplex PCR; TCRdb has only the in-frame clones, and not every one. The sample consists of thousands of clones, roughly 29% of them appearing once. Sequenced here: normal lung tissue next to the tumor, sampled before any cancer treatment. The receptor set was obtained from a man aged 40 to 70 with stage I lung adenocarcinoma.

The V call is TRBV23-1, the J call TRBJ2-5; TRBD1 matches at 8 bases. TRBV23-1 is an open reading frame, and its role is uncertain. The CDR3 covers 18 residues. V lost 3 bases and J lost 5; bases outside the gene matches: 17. This chain's CDR3 is CASSHPPPRGPWGETQYF. For the CDR3, the DNA is TGCGCCAGCAGTCATCCGCCGCCCAGGGGGCCTTGGGGGGAGACCCAGTACTTC.

In its sample, this clone is large (0.1 to 1%). The CDR3 here is CASSLVGGSGNTIYF. The CDR3 region has the DNA TGTGCCAGCAGCTTGGTCGGGGGCTCTGGAAACACCATATATTTT. The genes are TRBV11-3 and TRBJ1-3; D perhaps matches TRBD1 (5 bases). CDR1 SGHNT and CDR2 YENEEA come from the germline V gene. The CDR3 consists of 15 residues. Trimming stripped 3 bases from V and 0 bases from J, with 9 bases between.

This clone was counted only a few times. The V call is TRBV6-8, the J call TRBJ2-3, with TRBD2 matching 7 bases. This CDR3 comprises 16 residues. Trimming cost V 0 bases and J 4 bases; bases outside gene matches: 7. Germline CDR1 MNHGY, CDR2 SAAAGT. The CDR3 here is CASSYSAGEGADTQYF. CDR3 sequence (DNA): TGTGCCAGCAGTTACTCGGCGGGAGAAGGAGCAGATACGCAGTATTTT.

The chain couples TRBV30 to TRBJ2-5; D remains ambiguous. CDR3 size: 12 residues. The V end was cut by 0 bases, the J end by 7 bases, with 9 bases between. CDR1 and CDR2 from the germline V gene are GTSNPN and SVGIG (reference sequence). CDR3 amino acids: CAWSVLGMTQYF. CDR3 sequence (DNA): TGTGCCTGGAGTGTACTGGGGATGACCCAGTACTTC.

In this sample, this clone turned up once. J is TRBJ2-7 and V is TRBV19, with TRBD2 matching 10 bases. Trimming cost V 4 bases and J 6 bases; bases outside gene matches: 6. The CDR3 consists of 14 residues. Germline CDR1 reads LNHDA; CDR2 reads SQIVND (reference sequence). The CDR3: CASSTSGRTGEQYF. The CDR3 nucleotides read TGTGCCAGTAGTACTAGCGGGAGAACGGGCGAGCAGTACTTC. Variable domain in full (rest from reference TRBV19 and TRBJ2-7): DGGITQSPKYLFRKEGQNVTLSCEQNLNHDAMYWYRQDPGQGLRLIYYSQIVNDFQKGDIAEGYSVSREKKESFPLTVTSAQKNPTAFYLCASSTSGRTGEQYFGPGTRLTVT.

CDR3 DNA sequence: TGTGCCAGCAGTTTAAGGGGAACGGGCGAGCAGTACGTC. Translating it yields CASSLRGTGEQYV. This rearrangement joins TRBV6-8 to TRBJ2-7, with D perhaps TRBD1 (5 bases). Germline values: CDR1 MNHGY, CDR2 SAAAGT. Trimming stripped 4 bases from V and 6 bases from J, with 13 bases between. This CDR3 is 13 amino acids long.

This clone was seen a handful of times. The chain combines TRBV11-3 with TRBJ1-1; D gene uncertain. V lost 5 bases and J lost 6, with 16 bases in between. This CDR3 is 14 amino acids long. Germline loops: CDR1 SGHNT, CDR2 YENEEA. The CDR3 DNA reads as TGTGCCAGCAGCCAACTTACCAGTAGCGCTGAAGCTTTCTTT. Translated: CASSQLTSSAEAFF.

The chain combines TRBV5-1 with TRBJ2-5; D possibly corresponds to TRBD2 (7 bases). The CDR3 has 15 residues. The V gene's germline CDR1 is SGHRS and CDR2 YFSETQ. The V end lost 0 bases, the J end lost 5 bases, and 14 bases lay between the germline ends. CDR3 DNA: TGCGCCAGCAGCTTGGCCGACAGGCGGGAGGAGACCCAGTACTTC. Translation: CASSLADRREETQYF.

The chain uses TRBV29-1 and TRBJ1-2, with TRBD1 identical over 8 bases. Germline CDR1 SQVTM, CDR2 ANQGSEA. There are 12 residues in the CDR3. With V trimmed by 3 bases and J by 8 bases, 5 bases remained unmatched. The CDR3 protein is CSVDQGARGYTF. Written as DNA, the CDR3 is TGCAGCGTTGATCAGGGGGCGCGAGGCTACACCTTC.

This clone showed up just a few times. Coverage ceases 1 residue before the CDR3 finishes, and the germline J gene fills in the end. The chain is built from TRBV10-3 and TRBJ1-4; D call uncertain. The CDR3 contains 13 residues. Trimming left V 2 bases short and J 8 bases short, with 9 bases between. The germline CDR1 and CDR2 sequences are ENHRY and SYGVKD. CDR3 amino acids: CAISEGREEKLFF. CDR3 DNA (partial): TGTGCCATCAGTGAGGGTAGGGAGGAAAAACTGTTT.

This chain uses TRBV28 with TRBJ2-6; unclear D gene. The CDR3 is 13 amino acids. From germline, CDR1 is MDHEN and CDR2 SYDVKM. Trimming cost V 8 bases and J 4 bases, with 9 bases left between them. The CDR3 sequence: CASLESGANVLTF. Here the CDR3 DNA reads TGTGCCAGCTTAGAATCGGGGGCCAACGTCCTGACTTTC. Full variable domain (outside the CDR3, taken from reference TRBV28 and TRBJ2-6): DVKVTQSSRYLVKRTGEKVFLECVQDMDHENMFWYRQDPGLGLRLIYFSYDVKMKEKGDIPEGYSVSREKKERFSLILESASTNQTSMYLCASLESGANVLTFGAGSRLTVL.

This clone is labeled medium-sized. The chain links TRBV11-3 to TRBJ1-2; D call uncertain. Germline CDR1 SGHNT, CDR2 YENEEA. CDR3 size: 15 residues. V gave up 5 bases and J gave up 6 bases, with 19 bases separating them. For the CDR3, the DNA is TGTGCCAGCAGCACGCGAGGTATCGAGGGAGATGGCTACACCTTC. This encodes CASSTRGIEGDGYTF.

The chain is built from TRBV6-8 and TRBJ1-3, with TRBD1 identical over 7 bases. Germline CDR1 is MNHGY and CDR2 is SAAAGT. V was clipped by 6 bases and J by 0 bases; unmatched bases: 5. The CDR3 sequence is 15 residues long. CDR3 sequence reads: CASRQDRDSGNTIYF. In DNA form, the CDR3 reads TGTGCCAGCAGACAAGACAGGGACTCTGGAAACACCATATATTTT.

This chain joins TRBV19 and TRBJ1-2, with 10 bases lining up with TRBD1. CDR1 is LNHDA, CDR2 SQIVND, per germline (reference sequence). This CDR3 spans 18 amino acids. V shed 4 bases and J 4 bases; nucleotides not matched to a gene: 15. The CDR3 spells CASSTPGTGDAGGYGYTF. CDR3 sequence (DNA): TGTGCCAGTAGTACCCCCGGGACAGGGGACGCAGGGGGCTATGGCTACACCTTC.

The J gene is TRBJ1-1, the V gene TRBV6-8, with D possibly matching TRBD1 (5 bases). This CDR3 has 15 residues. V lost 0 bases and J 5 bases, leaving 13 bases between the germline ends. The germline CDR1 and CDR2 sequences are MNHGY and SAAAGT. CDR3 residues: CASSYSWGGRTEAFF. For the CDR3, the DNA is TGTGCCAGCAGTTACTCGTGGGGGGGTCGGACTGAAGCTTTCTTT.

This clone rates as medium-sized. The chain recombines TRBV11-3 with TRBJ2-7; D possibly matches TRBD1 or TRBD2 (5 bases each). Trimming stripped 3 bases from V and 4 bases from J, with 16 bases between. The germline CDR1 and CDR2 sequences are SGHNT and YENEEA. This CDR3 region has 15 residues. The CDR3 sequence: CASSLQGLGEYEQYV. CDR3 DNA: TGTGCCAGCAGCTTGCAGGGCTTAGGGGAGTACGAGCAGTACGTC.

The chain links TRBV30 to TRBJ1-1; 10 bases match TRBD1. Germline-derived CDR1 and CDR2 are GTSNPN and SVGIG (reference sequence). The CDR3 runs 13 residues. Unmatched junction bases numbered 5, after V lost 4 bases and J lost 6 bases. CDR3: CAWKGQGKAEAFF. The CDR3 nucleotides are TGTGCCTGGAAGGGACAGGGGAAGGCTGAAGCTTTCTTT. The entire variable domain, with the rest obtained from reference TRBV30 and TRBJ1-1, is as follows: SQTIHQWPATLVQPVGSPLSLECTVEGTSNPNLYWYRQAAGRGLQLLFYSVGIGQISSEVPQNLSASRPQDRQFILSSKKLLLSDSGFYLCAWKGQGKAEAFFGQGTRLTVV.

V usage is TRBV2 and J usage is TRBJ2-5, with D maybe TRBD2 (6 bases). The ends were cut back, 2 bases at V and 5 bases at J, with 9 bases in the middle. Germline CDR1 SNHLY, CDR2 FYNNEI. The CDR3 is 13 residues long. The CDR3 nucleotides read TGTGCCAGCAGTGAACTCCGGGGGGAGACCCAGTACTTC. Amino acids: CASSELRGETQYF.

The CDR3 reads CASSDQAGTGFRYEQFF. The CDR3 DNA reads TGTGCCAGCAGTGATCAAGCCGGGACAGGGTTTAGGTATGAGCAGTTCTTC. The V and J genes are TRBV25-1 and TRBJ2-1, with 9 bases matching TRBD1. Germline CDR1 MGHDK, CDR2 SYGVNS. The CDR3 contains 17 residues. Trimming took 3 bases from V and 8 from J; bases not matched to a gene: 14. Together with reference TRBV25-1 and TRBJ2-1, the CDR3 gives the full variable domain: EADIYQTPRYLVIGTGKKITLECSQTMGHDKMYWYQQDPGMELHLIHYSYGVNSTEKGDLSSESTVSRIRTEHFPLTLESARPSHTSQYLCASSDQAGTGFRYEQFFGPGTRLTVL.

The rearrangement links TRBV5-1 to TRBJ2-2; maybe TRBD1 (5 bases). The V and J ends lost 4 bases and 0 bases respectively, with 13 bases between them. This CDR3 has 16 amino acids. Germline assignment: CDR1 SGHRS and CDR2 YFSETQ. The CDR3 nucleotides are TGCGCCAGCAGCCTGAGCTCACAGGCGAACACCGGGGAGCTGTTTTTT. It codes for CASSLSSQANTGELFF.

This clone has only a few counts. The gene calls are TRBV19 and TRBJ2-7, with TRBD2 matching 8 bases. Germline-derived CDR1 and CDR2 are LNHDA and SQIVND (reference sequence). CDR3 length: 13 amino acids. V dropped 6 bases and J dropped 4; count of bases not matched to a gene: 5. Here the CDR3 reads CASSPTSGYEQYF. CDR3 nucleotides: TGTGCCAGTAGCCCCACTAGCGGTTACGAGCAGTACTTC. The whole variable domain, remainder taken from reference TRBV19 and TRBJ2-7, is DGGITQSPKYLFRKEGQNVTLSCEQNLNHDAMYWYRQDPGQGLRLIYYSQIVNDFQKGDIAEGYSVSREKKESFPLTVTSAQKNPTAFYLCASSPTSGYEQYFGPGTRLTVT.

This clone was detected only a few times. The rearrangement joins TRBV19 to TRBJ1-1; 8 nucleotides align to TRBD1. Germline lookup yields CDR1 LNHDA and CDR2 SQIVND (reference sequence). There are 15 residues in the CDR3. J gave up 5 bases and V 4 bases, and 9 bases lay outside the gene matches. The CDR3 protein is CASSNQGQGRTEAFF. In DNA form, the CDR3 reads TGTGCCAGTAGTAATCAAGGACAGGGTCGGACTGAAGCTTTCTTT. The full variable domain, rest sourced from reference TRBV19 and TRBJ1-1, is DGGITQSPKYLFRKEGQNVTLSCEQNLNHDAMYWYRQDPGQGLRLIYYSQIVNDFQKGDIAEGYSVSREKKESFPLTVTSAQKNPTAFYLCASSNQGQGRTEAFFGQGTRLTVV.

This clone came up a few times. This chain connects TRBV18 to TRBJ2-7; 8 bases align to TRBD1. V lost 3 bases and J lost 4; bases outside the gene matches: 5. The CDR3 has 14 residues. CDR1 is KGHSH and CDR2 is LQKENI in the germline V gene. In DNA, the CDR3 is TGTGCCAGCTCACCCGGCGGACAGGGATACGAGCAGTACTTC. This translates into CASSPGGQGYEQYF. Full variable domain (remainder filled in from reference TRBV18 and TRBJ2-7): NAGVMQNPRHLVRRRGQEARLRCSPMKGHSHVYWYRQLPEEGLKFMVYLQKENIIDESGMPKERFSAEFPKEGPSILRIQQVVRGDSAAYFCASSPGGQGYEQYFGPGTRLTVT.

J is TRBJ2-1 and V is TRBV5-1; perhaps TRBD2 as D (6 bases). Trimming shortened V by 0 bases and J by 5 bases, and 15 bases separated the two germline ends. Germline assignment: CDR1 SGHRS and CDR2 YFSETQ. The CDR3 extends over 16 amino acids. The CDR3 here is CASSLAGGSQNNEQFF. CDR3 DNA sequence: TGCGCCAGCAGCTTGGCCGGGGGTAGCCAAAACAATGAGCAGTTCTTC.

The chain couples TRBV19 to TRBJ1-5; 7 positions match TRBD1. CDR3 length equals 15 residues. V was pared by 1 base and J by 6 bases, with 6 bases of the junction left unmatched. CDR1 and CDR2 from the germline V gene are LNHDA and SQIVND (reference sequence). The CDR3 sequence is CASSIGETGRQPQHF. CDR3 nucleotides: TGTGCCAGTAGTATAGGCGAGACAGGGCGTCAGCCCCAGCATTTT. The full variable domain, completed using reference TRBV19 and TRBJ1-5, is DGGITQSPKYLFRKEGQNVTLSCEQNLNHDAMYWYRQDPGQGLRLIYYSQIVNDFQKGDIAEGYSVSREKKESFPLTVTSAQKNPTAFYLCASSIGETGRQPQHFGDGTRLSIL.

The V gene is TRBV9, the J gene TRBJ1-2; TRBD1 matches at 9 bases. Germline V gene data show CDR1 as SGDLS and CDR2 as YYNGEE. The length of the CDR3 is 13 residues. Trimming at V came to 3 bases and at J to 9 bases, leaving 6 bases not matched to a gene. The CDR3 spells CASSATGGSSYTF. In nucleotides, the CDR3 is TGTGCCAGCAGCGCCACAGGGGGCTCTAGCTACACCTTC. The full variable domain, with the rest looked up from reference TRBV9 and TRBJ1-2, is DSGVTQTPKHLITATGQRVTLRCSPRSGDLSVYWYQQSLDQGLQFLIQYYNGEERAKGNILERFSAQQFPDLHSELNLSSLELGDSALYFCASSATGGSSYTFGSGTRLTVV.

For the CDR3, the DNA is TGTGCCAGCTCACGAGGACTAGCGGGAGAATCCGAGCAGTACGTC. It yields the protein CASSRGLAGESEQYV. V is TRBV18 and J is TRBJ2-7, with 13 bases that match TRBD2. CDR3 length equals 15 residues. J lost 6 bases, V lost 4 bases, and 6 bases had no gene match. The germline gives CDR1 KGHSH, CDR2 LQKENI.